This paragraph reports one T cell receptor (beta chain). Its antigen remains unidentified. This specimen belongs to a study of regulatory T cells. Whole-study results and caveats: In CD3G-deficient patients, conventional CD4+ T cells were enriched for hydrophobic CDR3 residues at positions 6 and 7.

All CD3G-deficient patients showed autoimmunity, more severe in two. Patients, 2 to 39 years old, had expanded memory T-cell proportions. Regulatory (CD25-high CD127-low) and conventional (CD25-low CD127-high) CD4+ T cells were sorted separately. Primers: 52 TRBV forward and 13 TRBJ reverse. Clones were read by immunoSEQ multiplex PCR, and TCRdb kept only the in-frame ones, dropping some. The sample carries over 30,000 clones, over 90% recorded once. The origin of this receptor is a child aged 2-15 years with CD3G deficiency. The sequenced material came from conventional CD4+ T cells sorted from blood.

The chain's CDR3 is CASSRYGNTGELFF. The CDR3, as DNA: TGTGCCAGCAGCCGATACGGGAACACCGGGGAGCTGTTTTTT. The rearrangement links TRBV11-2 to TRBJ2-2; D remains ambiguous. There are 14 residues in the CDR3. The germline CDR1 and CDR2 sequences are SGHAT and FQNNGV. The V end was cut by 5 bases, the J end by 1 base, with 8 bases between. Full variable domain (rest looked up from reference TRBV11-2 and TRBJ2-2): EAGVAQSPRYKIIEKRQSVAFWCNPISGHATLYWYQQILGQGPKLLIQFQNNGVVDDSQLPKDRFSAERLKGVDSTLKIQPAKLEDSAVYLCASSRYGNTGELFFGEGSRLTVL.